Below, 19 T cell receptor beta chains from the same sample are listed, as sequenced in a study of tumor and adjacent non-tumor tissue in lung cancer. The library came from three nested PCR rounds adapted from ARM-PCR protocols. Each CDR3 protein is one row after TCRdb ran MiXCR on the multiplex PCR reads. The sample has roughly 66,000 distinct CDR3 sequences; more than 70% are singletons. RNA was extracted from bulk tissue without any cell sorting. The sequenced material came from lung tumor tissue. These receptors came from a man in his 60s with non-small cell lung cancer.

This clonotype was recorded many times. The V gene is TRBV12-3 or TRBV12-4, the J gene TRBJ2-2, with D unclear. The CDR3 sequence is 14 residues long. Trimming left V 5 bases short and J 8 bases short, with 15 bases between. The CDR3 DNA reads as TGTGCCAGCAGTCCCCTGATACTTAGGGGGGAGCTGTTTTTT. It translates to CASSPLILRGELFF.

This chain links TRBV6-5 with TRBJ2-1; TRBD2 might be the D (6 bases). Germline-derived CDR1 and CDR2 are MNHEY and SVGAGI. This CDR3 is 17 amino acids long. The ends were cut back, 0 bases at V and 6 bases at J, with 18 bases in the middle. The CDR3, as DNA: TGTGCCAGCAGTTACTCGATTACCCGGGAGAGGATCAATGAGCAGTTCTTC. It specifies CASSYSITRERINEQFF.

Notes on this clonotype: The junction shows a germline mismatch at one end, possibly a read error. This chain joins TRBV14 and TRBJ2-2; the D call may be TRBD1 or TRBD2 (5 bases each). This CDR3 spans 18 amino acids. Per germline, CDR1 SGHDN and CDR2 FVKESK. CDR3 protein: CASRQDLPGGASTGELFF. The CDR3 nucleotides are TGTGCCAGCAGGCAAGACCTCCCTGGGGGAGCGAGCACCGGGGAGCTGTTTTTT. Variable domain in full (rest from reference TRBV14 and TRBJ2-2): EAGVTQFPSHSVIEKGQTVTLRCDPISGHDNLYWYRRVMGKEIKFLLHFVKESKQDESGMPNNRFLAERTGGTYSTLKVQPAELEDSGVYFCASRQDLPGGASTGELFFGEGSRLTVL.

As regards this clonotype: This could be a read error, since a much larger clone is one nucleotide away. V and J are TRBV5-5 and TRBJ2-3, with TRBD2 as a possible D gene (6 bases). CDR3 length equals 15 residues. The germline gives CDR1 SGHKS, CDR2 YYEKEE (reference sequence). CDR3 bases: TGTACCAGCAGCTTGATGACTAGATCAGCAGATACGCAGTATTTT. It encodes CTSSLMTRSADTQYF.

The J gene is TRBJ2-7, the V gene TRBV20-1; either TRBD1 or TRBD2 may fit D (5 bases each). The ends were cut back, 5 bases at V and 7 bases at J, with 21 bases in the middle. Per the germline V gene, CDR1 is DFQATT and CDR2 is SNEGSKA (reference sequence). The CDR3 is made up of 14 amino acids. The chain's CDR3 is CSAQPRDGACEQYF. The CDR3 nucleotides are TGCAGTGCTCAACCCCGGGACGGAGCCTGTGAGCAGTACTTC.

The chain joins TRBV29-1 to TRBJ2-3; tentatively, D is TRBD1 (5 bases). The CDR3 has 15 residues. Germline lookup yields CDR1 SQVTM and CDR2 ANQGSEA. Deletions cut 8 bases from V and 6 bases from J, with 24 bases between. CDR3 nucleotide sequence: TGCAGCATTAAAGAACAAGGACATCCCACGGATACGCAGTATTTT. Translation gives CSIKEQGHPTDTQYF.

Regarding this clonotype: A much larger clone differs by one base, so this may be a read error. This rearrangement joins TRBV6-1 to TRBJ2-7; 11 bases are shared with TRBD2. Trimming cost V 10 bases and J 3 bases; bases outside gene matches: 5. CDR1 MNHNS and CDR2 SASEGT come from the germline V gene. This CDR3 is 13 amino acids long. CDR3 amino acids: CANATSGSYEQYF. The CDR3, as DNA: TGTGCCAACGCTACTAGCGGGAGCTACGAGCAGTACTTC.

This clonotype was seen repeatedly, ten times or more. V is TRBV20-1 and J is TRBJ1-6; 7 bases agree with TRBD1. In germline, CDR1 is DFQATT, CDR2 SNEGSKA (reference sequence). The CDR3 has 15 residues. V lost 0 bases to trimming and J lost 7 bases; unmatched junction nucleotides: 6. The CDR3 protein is CSARDRGIGNSPLHF. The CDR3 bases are TGCAGTGCTAGAGACAGGGGGATTGGAAATTCACCCCTCCACTTT.

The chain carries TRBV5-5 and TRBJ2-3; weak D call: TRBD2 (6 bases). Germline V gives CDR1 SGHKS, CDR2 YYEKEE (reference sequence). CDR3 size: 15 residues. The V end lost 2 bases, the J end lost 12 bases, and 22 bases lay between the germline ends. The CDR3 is CASSFGFGGTDIQYF. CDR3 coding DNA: TGTGCCAGCAGCTTCGGTTTCGGGGGAACAGATATACAGTATTTT.

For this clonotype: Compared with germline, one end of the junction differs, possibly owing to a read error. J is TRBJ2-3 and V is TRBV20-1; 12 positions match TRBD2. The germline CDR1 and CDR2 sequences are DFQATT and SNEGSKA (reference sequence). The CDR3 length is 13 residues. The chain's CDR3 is CSARFGLAGWQDF. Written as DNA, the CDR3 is TGCAGTGCTAGGTTCGGACTAGCGGGATGGCAGGATTTT.

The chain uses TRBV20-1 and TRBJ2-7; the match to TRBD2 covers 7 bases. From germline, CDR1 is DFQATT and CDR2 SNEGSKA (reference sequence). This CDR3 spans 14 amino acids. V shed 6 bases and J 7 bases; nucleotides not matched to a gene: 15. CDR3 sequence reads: CSALKSGGVGEQYF. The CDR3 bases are TGCAGTGCCCTGAAGTCGGGAGGCGTAGGAGAGCAGTACTTC.

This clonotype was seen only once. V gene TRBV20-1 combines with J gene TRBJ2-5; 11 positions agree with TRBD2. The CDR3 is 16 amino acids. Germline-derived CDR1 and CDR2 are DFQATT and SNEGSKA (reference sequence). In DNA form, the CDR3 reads TGCAGCGCTGGACTCATTAGCGGGAGGGCCATAGAGACCCAGTACTTC. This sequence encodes CSAGLISGRAIETQYF.

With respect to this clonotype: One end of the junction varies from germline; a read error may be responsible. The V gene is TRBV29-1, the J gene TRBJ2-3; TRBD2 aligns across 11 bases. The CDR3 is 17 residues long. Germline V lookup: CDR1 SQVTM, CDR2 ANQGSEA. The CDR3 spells CSVPNLLAGAGIDMQYF. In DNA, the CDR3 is TGCAGCGTGCCGAATCTACTAGCGGGAGCTGGTATCGATATGCAGTATTTT.

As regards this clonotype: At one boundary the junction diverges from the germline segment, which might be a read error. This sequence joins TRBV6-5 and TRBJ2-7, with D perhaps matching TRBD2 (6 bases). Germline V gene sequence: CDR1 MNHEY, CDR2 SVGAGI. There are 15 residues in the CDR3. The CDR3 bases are TGTGTCAGCAGTTTGACTAGTGGGAGCTCCTACGAGCAGTACTTC. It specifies CVSSLTSGSSYEQYF.

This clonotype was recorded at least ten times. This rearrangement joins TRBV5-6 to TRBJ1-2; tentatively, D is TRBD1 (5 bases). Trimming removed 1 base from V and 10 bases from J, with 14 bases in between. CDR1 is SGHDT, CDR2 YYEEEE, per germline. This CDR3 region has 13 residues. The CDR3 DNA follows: TGTGCCAGCAGCTTGACCGGGACCTTGGCCTACACCTTC. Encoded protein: CASSLTGTLAYTF.

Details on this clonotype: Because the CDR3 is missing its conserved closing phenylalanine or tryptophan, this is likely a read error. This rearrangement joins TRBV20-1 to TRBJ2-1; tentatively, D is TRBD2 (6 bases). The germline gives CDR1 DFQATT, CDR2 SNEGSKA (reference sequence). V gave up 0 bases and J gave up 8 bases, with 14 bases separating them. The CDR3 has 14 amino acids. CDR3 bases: TGCAGTGCTAGAGATCAAGGACTAAACGATGAGCAGTTCTTA. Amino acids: CSARDQGLNDEQFL.

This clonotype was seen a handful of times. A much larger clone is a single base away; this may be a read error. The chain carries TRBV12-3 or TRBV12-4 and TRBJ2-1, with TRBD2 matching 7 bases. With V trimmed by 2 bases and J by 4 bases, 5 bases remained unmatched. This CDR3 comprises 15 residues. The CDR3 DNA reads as TGTGCCAGCAGTTTACCTCAGCGGGAATACAATGAGCAGTTCTTC. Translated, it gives CASSLPQREYNEQFF.

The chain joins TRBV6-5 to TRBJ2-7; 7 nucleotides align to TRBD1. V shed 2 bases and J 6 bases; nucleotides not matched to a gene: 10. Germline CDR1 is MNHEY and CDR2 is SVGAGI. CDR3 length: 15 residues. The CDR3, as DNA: TGTGCCAGCAGTTACGTGGCTGGACAGGTTCGCGAGCAGTACTTC. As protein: CASSYVAGQVREQYF.

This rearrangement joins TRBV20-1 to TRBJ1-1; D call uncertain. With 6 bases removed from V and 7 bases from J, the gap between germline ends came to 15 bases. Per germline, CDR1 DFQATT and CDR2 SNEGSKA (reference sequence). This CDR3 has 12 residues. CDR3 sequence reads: CSAELERNEAFF. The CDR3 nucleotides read TGCAGTGCCGAGTTGGAGCGGAATGAAGCTTTCTTT.